The subject of this entry is one T cell receptor (beta chain). No antigen is known for it. TCRdb re-called the 5' RACE reads; one entry per CDR3 protein, DNA not given. The sample's table shows some 500,000 distinct CDR3 sequences. The record originates from a study of T cells expressing NK-cell markers. Study-wide points: In 6 or 7 donors, dominant NKG2C+ clonotypes were roughly 1.0-7.0% of CD8+ T cells.

The CDR3 extends over 16 amino acids. Germline V gene sequence: CDR1 MNHEY, CDR2 SVGAGI. Sequencing was carried out using blood T cells: a sorted CD56 or NKG2C T cell subset, CD4+ or CD8+ T cells, or bulk PBMC T cells (not recorded which). This clonotype originated in a woman aged 50 to 60 in good health. This sequence joins TRBV6-5 and TRBJ2-1; TCRdb picks TRBD1, but there is no DNA to check that call. This chain's CDR3 is CASSNLPGQGKNEQFF.